This T cell receptor (beta chain) was obtained from a study of shared clonotypes between healthy human individuals. Study observations and caveats: Despite large depth, sorted-subset datasets appeared incompletely sequenced. Sharing across a few donors was seen in roughly 5% of naive CD4 clonotypes.

The repertoire was sequenced with immunoSEQ multiplex PCR; TCRdb's copy has only in-frame clones and lacks some. The sample carries 550,000 to 800,000 clones, 74% recorded once. In regard to this clone: Its target is not known.

With V trimmed by 6 bases and J by 6 bases, 4 bases remained unmatched. The CDR3 spans 13 residues. Germline CDR1 is MNHNS and CDR2 is SASEGT. Sample: memory CD4+ T cells sorted from blood. Indicated subset: CD45RA-negative fraction. V is TRBV6-1 and J is TRBJ2-7; TRBD1 agrees at 11 bases. This sequence was found in a woman in her 30s in good health. The CDR3 region is CASRDRGLGEQYF. CDR3 sequence (DNA): TGTGCCAGCAGGGACAGGGGGCTAGGCGAGCAGTACTTC.